The 23 T cell receptor beta chains given below trace back to one sample, sequenced in a study of OX40 agonist ivuxolimab in advanced cancers. The library was generated by the immunoSEQ multiplex PCR assay. In TCRdb, the immuneACCESS table is reduced to in-frame sequences with V and J assigned. These tables do not hold every clone; where another copy was compared, an unresolved V gene accounts for under half, and the others remain unexplained. This sample comprises tens of thousands of clones, 85% to 90% of them detected only once. The ten biggest clones cover approximately 4% of the sample. Sequencing used CD4+ or CD8+ T cells sorted from blood, obtained in a trial of the OX40 agonist ivuxolimab. Receptors originate from an adult with an advanced solid tumor such as melanoma, head and neck, liver or kidney cancer.

V usage is TRBV6-1 and J usage is TRBJ2-1; TRBD2 matches 11 bases. The trim removed 2 bases at V and 6 bases at J, leaving 3 bases unmatched. Germline V gives CDR1 MNHNS, CDR2 SASEGT. The CDR3 covers 15 residues. The CDR3 reads CASSEYTSGGNEQFF. The DNA for the CDR3 is TGTGCCAGCAGTGAATATACTAGCGGGGGCAATGAGCAGTTCTTC.

The chain joins TRBV5-1 to TRBJ2-7; D remains ambiguous. This CDR3 is 13 amino acids long. V was pared by 7 bases and J by 0 bases, with 11 bases between. Germline V lookup: CDR1 SGHRS, CDR2 YFSETQ. The CDR3 bases are TGCGCCAGCTCTCAATTGGGCTCCTACGAGCAGTACTTC. This translates into CASSQLGSYEQYF.

J is TRBJ2-1 and V is TRBV30, with a possible D match to TRBD2 (6 bases). The CDR3 has 12 residues. Germline V gives CDR1 GTSNPN, CDR2 SVGIG (reference sequence). With 7 bases removed from V and 7 bases from J, the gap between germline ends came to 14 bases. CDR3 in DNA: TGTGCCTACGGCCCTGCGGGGAATGAGCAGTTCTTC. Amino acid sequence: CAYGPAGNEQFF.

The genes are TRBV18 and TRBJ1-5; D unclear. There are 13 residues in the CDR3. V lost 5 bases to trimming and J lost 8 bases, with 13 bases between them. Germline CDR1 reads KGHSH; CDR2 reads LQKENI. CDR3: CASSESGSEPQHF. The CDR3 region has the DNA TGTGCCAGCTCAGAAAGCGGTTCCGAGCCCCAGCATTTT. Variable domain in full (rest from reference TRBV18 and TRBJ1-5): NAGVMQNPRHLVRRRGQEARLRCSPMKGHSHVYWYRQLPEEGLKFMVYLQKENIIDESGMPKERFSAEFPKEGPSILRIQQVVRGDSAAYFCASSESGSEPQHFGDGTRLSIL.

A word on this clone: Other nucleotide sequences in the sample specify the same CDR3. The genes are TRBV7-2 and TRBJ1-1, with D tentatively TRBD1 (5 bases). Germline values: CDR1 SGHTA, CDR2 FQGNSA. This CDR3 comprises 13 residues. V lost 6 bases, J lost 2 bases, and 10 bases lay in between. The chain's CDR3 is CASSLDSNTEAFF. The CDR3 nucleotides read TGTGCCAGCAGTCTAGACAGTAACACTGAAGCTTTCTTT.

The V call is TRBV13, the J call TRBJ1-1; D gene uncertain. Trimming stripped 9 bases from V and 1 base from J, with 9 bases between. Germline CDR1 reads PRHDT; CDR2 reads FYEKMQ (reference sequence). This CDR3 comprises 12 residues. CDR3 loop: CASQSGNTEAFF. CDR3 in DNA: TGTGCCAGTCAAAGCGGGAACACTGAAGCTTTCTTT.

The V call is TRBV11-2, the J call TRBJ2-7; 9 nucleotides align to TRBD1. The CDR3 runs to 14 residues. V gave up 5 bases and J gave up 3 bases; unmatched junction bases: 5. Germline lookup yields CDR1 SGHAT and CDR2 FQNNGV. CDR3: CASSLGTGYYEQYF. The CDR3 bases are TGTGCCAGCAGCCTTGGGACAGGGTACTACGAGCAGTACTTC. The entire variable domain, with the rest obtained from reference TRBV11-2 and TRBJ2-7, is as follows: EAGVAQSPRYKIIEKRQSVAFWCNPISGHATLYWYQQILGQGPKLLIQFQNNGVVDDSQLPKDRFSAERLKGVDSTLKIQPAKLEDSAVYLCASSLGTGYYEQYFGPGTRLTVT.

The chain couples TRBV29-1 to TRBJ2-3; D remains ambiguous. Germline loops: CDR1 SQVTM, CDR2 ANQGSEA. V gave up 3 bases and J gave up 0 bases, with 7 bases separating them. The CDR3 length is 13 residues. CDR3 amino acids: CSVDRSSTDTQYF. Here the CDR3 DNA reads TGCAGCGTTGACAGATCAAGCACAGATACGCAGTATTTT.

The gene calls are TRBV28 and TRBJ2-2; TRBD2 matches at 10 bases. From germline, CDR1 is MDHEN and CDR2 SYDVKM. Trimming cost V 6 bases and J 6 bases; bases outside gene matches: 7. The CDR3 has 15 residues. CDR3 DNA sequence: TGTGCCAGCAGACCCAGGACTAGCGGTTCCGGGGAGCTGTTTTTT. This gives the protein CASRPRTSGSGELFF.

This chain joins TRBV28 and TRBJ1-5; no clear D. V lost 5 bases and J 9 bases, leaving 11 bases between the germline ends. Germline V lookup: CDR1 MDHEN, CDR2 SYDVKM. This CDR3 contains 12 residues. In nucleotides, the CDR3 is TGTGCCAGCAGTGTAACAAGTGGGCCCCAGCATTTT. Translating it yields CASSVTSGPQHF.

The chain joins TRBV7-2 to TRBJ1-1; possible D gene TRBD1, 5 bases. The CDR3 is made up of 14 amino acids. Trimming removed 5 bases from V and 1 base from J, with 11 bases in between. Per germline, CDR1 SGHTA and CDR2 FQGNSA. CDR3 sequence reads: CASSTGTANTEAFF. In DNA form, the CDR3 reads TGTGCCAGCAGCACCGGGACCGCGAACACTGAAGCTTTCTTT.

The genes are TRBV6-6 and TRBJ1-3; a weak D match, TRBD1 (6 bases). Germline-derived CDR1 and CDR2 are MNHNY and SVGAGI (reference sequence). The V gene lost 0 bases and the J gene lost 4 bases, with 10 bases spanning the gap. The CDR3 is made up of 15 amino acids. The CDR3 sequence is CASSYSTGSGNTIYF. CDR3 sequence (DNA): TGTGCCAGCAGTTACTCGACAGGCTCCGGAAACACCATATATTTT.

This clone was detected a few times. This sequence joins TRBV29-1 and TRBJ1-1; the D is unclear. This CDR3 spans 13 amino acids. Germline V gives CDR1 SQVTM, CDR2 ANQGSEA. V gave up 7 bases and J gave up 0 bases, with 12 bases separating them. CDR3 sequence (DNA): TGCAGCGCCGTATGGCTCATGAACACTGAAGCTTTCTTT. Protein product: CSAVWLMNTEAFF.

The chain is built from TRBV12-5 and TRBJ1-4; D might be TRBD1 (5 bases). CDR1 and CDR2 from the germline V gene are LGHNT and FRNRAP. The CDR3 extends over 17 amino acids. Trimming took off 2 bases at V and 8 bases at J, with 21 bases between the two ends. CDR3 sequence (DNA): TGTGCTAGTGGTTTGTCCCCCGTTGCAGGGTTGCTCGAAAAACTGTTTTTT. This codes for CASGLSPVAGLLEKLFF.

The rearrangement uses TRBV28 and TRBJ2-7, with 9 nucleotides matching TRBD1. Germline CDR1 and CDR2: MDHEN and SYDVKM. J was trimmed by 6 bases and V by 5 bases; bases with no gene match: 8. The CDR3 extends over 14 amino acids. The CDR3 DNA reads TGTGCCAGCAGTCCACCCGGGACAGGGATCGAGCAGTACTTC. Its translation is CASSPPGTGIEQYF.

The genes are TRBV11-3 and TRBJ2-1; TRBD1 matches at 7 bases. The CDR3 contains 17 residues. V trimming: 0 bases; J trimming: 4 bases; junction bases outside the gene matches: 9. The germline V gene has CDR1 SGHNT and CDR2 YENEEA. The CDR3 nucleotides are TGTGCCAGCAGCTTAGATCTAGGGACAGACGCTTACAATGAGCAGTTCTTC. The encoded protein is CASSLDLGTDAYNEQFF. Based on the CDR3 plus reference TRBV11-3 and TRBJ2-1, the full variable domain is EAGVVQSPRYKIIEKKQPVAFWCNPISGHNTLYWYLQNLGQGPELLIRYENEEAVDDSQLPKDRFSAERLKGVDSTLKIQPAELGDSAVYLCASSLDLGTDAYNEQFFGPGTRLTVL.

The chain uses TRBV13 and TRBJ2-2, with 8 bases matching TRBD1. There are 16 residues in the CDR3. Germline trimming cut 0 bases from V and 7 bases from J; bases unmatched to any gene: 7. Germline V gives CDR1 PRHDT, CDR2 FYEKMQ (reference sequence). This CDR3 reads CASSLGGQVYHGELFF. The CDR3 DNA reads TGTGCCAGCAGCTTAGGGGGACAGGTCTACCACGGGGAGCTGTTTTTT.

V and J are TRBV7-9 and TRBJ1-6; TRBD1 matches 10 bases. V lost 5 bases and J lost 8; bases outside the gene matches: 9. Germline values: CDR1 SEHNR, CDR2 FQNEAQ (reference sequence). There are 16 residues in the CDR3. The CDR3 DNA follows: TGTGCCAGCAGCCCCGGGACAGGGGACGGCTATTCACCCCTCCACTTT. Protein product: CASSPGTGDGYSPLHF.

The chain joins TRBV4-1 to TRBJ1-3; TRBD1 agrees at 7 bases. The germline V gene has CDR1 MGHRA and CDR2 YSYEKL. The J segment lost 4 bases and the V segment lost 10 bases, leaving 4 bases of the junction unmatched. CDR3 length equals 12 residues. In DNA form, the CDR3 reads TGCGCCACCGGGACAGCCGGAAACACCATATATTTT. Translating gives CATGTAGNTIYF.

V is TRBV5-6 and J is TRBJ1-4, with 7 bases lining up with TRBD1. The V segment lost 4 bases and the J segment 6 bases; nucleotides outside the gene matches: 9. The CDR3 runs 15 residues. Looked up from germline, CDR1 is SGHDT and CDR2 is YYEEEE. The CDR3 is CASSTDRVGDEKLFF. DNA of the CDR3: TGTGCCAGCAGCACAGACAGGGTCGGGGATGAAAAACTGTTTTTT.

V and J are TRBV28 and TRBJ1-2; possibly TRBD1 for D (5 bases). V was clipped by 5 bases and J by 4 bases, with 11 bases between them. The CDR3 has 13 amino acids. Germline-derived CDR1 and CDR2 are MDHEN and SYDVKM. This CDR3 is CASSADRRYGYTF. The CDR3 nucleotides read TGTGCCAGCAGTGCAGACAGACGCTATGGCTACACCTTC.

V is TRBV14 and J is TRBJ2-5; TRBD2 aligns across 7 bases. The CDR3 sequence is 14 residues long. CDR1 and CDR2 from the germline V gene are SGHDN and FVKESK. The V gene end was trimmed by 8 bases and the J gene end by 3 bases; junction bases not matched to a gene: 9. The CDR3 DNA is TGTGCCAGCCCTTACGCGGGGGAAAAAGAGACCCAGTACTTC. Translating it yields CASPYAGEKETQYF.

This clone has a handful of counts. The chain joins TRBV19 to TRBJ1-3; D gene unclear. V was pared by 4 bases and J by 0 bases, with 19 bases between. Per the germline V gene, CDR1 is LNHDA and CDR2 is SQIVND (reference sequence). The length of the CDR3 is 18 residues. In nucleotides, the CDR3 is TGTGCCAGTAGTAACCCTCCGGGGAGAGCTCTCTCTGGAAACACCATATATTTT. Translation: CASSNPPGRALSGNTIYF. The full variable domain, with the rest looked up from reference TRBV19 and TRBJ1-3, is DGGITQSPKYLFRKEGQNVTLSCEQNLNHDAMYWYRQDPGQGLRLIYYSQIVNDFQKGDIAEGYSVSREKKESFPLTVTSAQKNPTAFYLCASSNPPGRALSGNTIYFGEGSWLTVV.